The clone carrying this TCR beta chain was counted between two and nine times. V trimming: 5 bases; J trimming: 10 bases; junction bases outside the gene matches: 8. The CDR3 has 14 amino acids. Germline CDR1 is PRHDT and CDR2 is FYEKMQ (reference sequence). The data derive from a study of Graves' ophthalmopathy and Graves' hyperthyroidism. Researchers took RNA transcripts and amplified TCR beta CDR3 regions from them. First-round RT-PCR relied on HTBI primers, and a second-round multiplex PCR came next. TCRdb re-analysed the multiplex PCR reads in MiXCR, keeping a single row per CDR3 protein. The sample includes 200,000 to 300,000 distinct CDR3 sequences, 40% to 50% of them seen just once.

The V call is TRBV13, the J call TRBJ1-6, with TRBD1 matching 7 bases. Sequences were obtained from peripheral blood. The receptor was isolated from an adult man with Graves' ophthalmopathy. CDR3 sequence reads: CASSKQGPRSPLHF. For the CDR3, the DNA is TGTGCCAGCAGCAAACAGGGGCCCCGATCACCCCTCCACTTT.